This T cell receptor (beta chain) derives from a study of blood T cell repertoires in COVID-19. About the research overall: Sources were T cells, B-cell-depleted T cells, or PBMCs; the material itself was cDNA or gDNA.

Enrollees, about 18 to 90 years old, lived in approximately 25 US areas. Cohort placement rested on clinical history that participants reported themselves. The CDR3 spans 16 residues. The germline V gene encodes CDR1 SGHNT and CDR2 YYREEE (reference sequence). J lost 2 bases, V lost 4 bases, and 9 bases had no gene match. How the authors handled the data: Using reference gene primer amplification, nucleated cell counts were estimated. The assay was immunoSEQ multiplex PCR, and TCRdb's table has in-frame clones only and misses some. V and J calls and clone size are copied from that table; D and trimming were computed from the DNA. The sample includes about 240,000 clones, around 86% of them seen just once. This clone appeared a single time.

This TCR was sampled from a woman between 35 and 50 years old with acute COVID-19. This sequence joins TRBV5-4 and TRBJ1-2; 9 bases line up with TRBD1. Material for sequencing was PBMCs or T cells enriched from blood (not recorded which). CDR3 coding DNA: TGTGCCAGCAGCGGCGCACCAACAGGGGGCAACTATGGCTACACCTTC. Translating it yields CASSGAPTGGNYGYTF.